The TCR beta chain under discussion was sequenced for a study of T-cell memory formation after mild COVID-19. Across the study: The TCR clusters were mostly specific to one donor. General study points: The second-wave clones peaking on day 37 were not confirmed as SARS-CoV-2-specific. CD4+ bias marked clones expanding day 15 to 37, unlike balanced contracting clones.

Trimming took off 5 bases at V and 7 bases at J, with 14 bases between the two ends. The V gene's germline CDR1 is SEHNR and CDR2 FQNEAQ (reference sequence). The CDR3 loop spans 14 amino acids. 5'RACE primed from the constant segment yielded TCR alpha and TCR beta cDNA libraries bearing sample barcodes and UMIs. Each CDR3 protein gets one entry after TCRdb re-called the 5' RACE reads with MiXCR. The table shows roughly 620,000 distinct CDR3 sequences, with approximately 18% occurring only once. A note on this clonotype: Its antigen is unknown.

The chain is built from TRBV7-9 and TRBJ2-2; TRBD2 is a possible D gene (6 bases). The TCR was taken from an adult woman who had mild COVID-19 (a few samples of this study predate the infection). Cell type and time point are not known. Sequences were obtained from PBMCs or a T cell subset sorted from them (not recorded which). Here the CDR3 reads CASSPLRRGGELFF. The CDR3, as DNA: TGTGCCAGCAGCCCCCTCCGGAGGGGCGGGGAGCTGTTTTTT.